The 25 T cell receptor beta chains in this list originate from one sample, sequenced in a study of T-cell memory formation after mild COVID-19. MiXCR, applied by TCRdb to the 5' RACE reads, yields one record per CDR3 protein. Here the sample spans under 300,000 distinct CDR3 sequences, 8.2% being singletons. The sequencing sample was made of PBMCs or a T cell subset sorted from them (not recorded which). The receptors were gathered from a man aged 18 to 29 who had mild COVID-19 (a few samples of this study predate the infection). Cell type and time point are not known.

The genes are TRBV11-2 and TRBJ2-5; tentative D call: TRBD1 (6 bases). The V end lost 8 bases, the J end lost 5 bases, and 15 bases lay between the germline ends. This CDR3 spans 13 amino acids. Germline assignment: CDR1 SGHAT and CDR2 FQNNGV. The CDR3 is CASSKGDRETQYF. As DNA, the CDR3 is TGTGCCAGCTCTAAGGGGGATAGGGAGACCCAGTACTTC.

The CDR3 reads CASSYRGNEQFF. The DNA for the CDR3 is TGTGCCAGCAGTTACCGGGGGAATGAGCAGTTCTTC. V and J are TRBV6-5 and TRBJ2-1, with D possibly being TRBD2 (6 bases). CDR1 is MNHEY and CDR2 is SVGAGI in the germline V gene. CDR3 length: 12 residues. Trimming cost V 2 bases and J 7 bases, with 6 bases left between them.

This clonotype occurred many times. This chain connects TRBV6-5 to TRBJ2-6, with a weak D call TRBD2 (6 bases). This CDR3 is built from 18 residues. The germline V gene encodes CDR1 MNHEY and CDR2 SVGAGI. The germline V and J ends were trimmed by 3 bases and 0 bases, with 15 bases remaining between them. The CDR3 spells CASSYGGGVSSGANVLTF. As DNA, the CDR3 is TGTGCCAGCAGTTATGGTGGCGGGGTCAGCTCTGGGGCCAACGTCCTGACTTTC.

This clonotype was counted many times. The chain employs TRBV24-1 and TRBJ1-2; maybe TRBD1 (6 bases). Germline V CDR1 and CDR2: KGHDR, SFDVKD. Deletions cut 3 bases from V and 8 bases from J, with 12 bases between. The CDR3 is 13 amino acids. The CDR3 protein is CATSDQQGRGYTF. The CDR3 region has the DNA TGTGCCACCAGTGATCAACAGGGAAGAGGCTACACCTTC.

This clonotype has just a few counts. This sequence joins TRBV20-1 and TRBJ2-7; D is ambiguous. Per germline, CDR1 DFQATT and CDR2 SNEGSKA (reference sequence). This CDR3 region has 14 residues. V dropped 3 bases and J dropped 4 bases, with 16 bases sitting between them. The CDR3 region has the DNA TGCAGTGCTAGTAAGCCCCACGGCCTATACGAGCAGTACTTC. Encoded protein: CSASKPHGLYEQYF.

The chain recombines TRBV5-5 with TRBJ1-4, with D possibly being TRBD1 (5 bases). V lost 3 bases, J lost 3 bases, and 12 bases lay in between. This CDR3 has 15 residues. CDR1 and CDR2 from the germline V gene are SGHKS and YYEKEE (reference sequence). In DNA form, the CDR3 reads TGTGCCAGCAGCTCCCTGGGAGGGGCTAATGAAAAACTGTTTTTT. Translating gives CASSSLGGANEKLFF.

This clonotype was seen many times. The chain joins TRBV2 to TRBJ1-2; tentative D call: TRBD1 (6 bases). The V gene lost 3 bases and the J gene lost 4 bases, with 12 bases spanning the gap. Germline V lookup: CDR1 SNHLY, CDR2 FYNNEI. This CDR3 comprises 14 residues. CDR3 nucleotide sequence: TGTGCCAGCAGTGAGGAACAGGGAGGCTATGGCTACACCTTC. It codes for CASSEEQGGYGYTF.

This clonotype was seen a handful of times. The genes are TRBV15 and TRBJ2-7; 7 nucleotides match TRBD1. Trimming at V came to 5 bases and at J to 2 bases, leaving 6 bases not matched to a gene. The germline V gene has CDR1 LNHNV and CDR2 YYDKDF (reference sequence). The CDR3 spans 14 residues. CDR3 DNA: TGTGCCACCAGCGGGAAGGGGACAGCCTACGAGCAGTACTTC. Its translation: CATSGKGTAYEQYF.

The chain has TRBV9 and TRBJ1-2; 8 bases are shared with TRBD1. Germline V gives CDR1 SGDLS, CDR2 YYNGEE. The junction had 6 bases not matched to a gene; V was cut back by 3 bases and J by 5 bases. This CDR3 spans 14 amino acids. The CDR3 coding sequence is TGTGCCAGCAGCGGAACAGGGGGAGTATATGGCTACACCTTC. The encoded protein is CASSGTGGVYGYTF.

There are a few counts of this clonotype. The genes are TRBV6-6 and TRBJ2-3; the match to TRBD2 covers 14 bases. CDR3 length: 17 amino acids. Unmatched junction bases numbered 5, after V lost 6 bases and J lost 0 bases. The germline gives CDR1 MNHNY, CDR2 SVGAGI (reference sequence). The CDR3 DNA reads as TGTGCCAGCAGGCGACTAGCGGGGGGGAAGAGCACAGATACGCAGTATTTT. Residues: CASRRLAGGKSTDTQYF.

In its sample, this clonotype was seen a few times. The chain employs TRBV7-9 and TRBJ1-2; D is uncertain. CDR1 is SEHNR and CDR2 is FQNEAQ in the germline V gene (reference sequence). The ends were cut back, 4 bases at V and 6 bases at J, with 15 bases in the middle. This CDR3 comprises 14 residues. DNA of the CDR3: TGTGCCAGCAGCTATGACATGATGAATGATGGCTACACCTTC. It is translated as CASSYDMMNDGYTF.

This chain links TRBV2 with TRBJ2-1; 8 bases fit TRBD2. The CDR3 spans 16 residues. The junction had 6 bases not matched to a gene; V was cut back by 2 bases and J by 3 bases. Germline CDR1 reads SNHLY; CDR2 reads FYNNEI. The chain's CDR3 is CASSERGGGNYNEQFF. For the CDR3, the DNA is TGTGCCAGCAGTGAAAGGGGCGGGGGGAACTACAATGAGCAGTTCTTC.

This clonotype appeared a few times. This chain uses TRBV4-3 with TRBJ2-3; maybe TRBD2 (6 bases). Trimming shortened V by 0 bases and J by 0 bases, and 10 bases separated the two germline ends. Germline CDR1 LGHNA, CDR2 YSLEER. This CDR3 is 16 amino acids long. The DNA for the CDR3 is TGCGCCAGCAGCCAAGATCTAGGGACTAGCACAGATACGCAGTATTTT. This encodes CASSQDLGTSTDTQYF.

This clonotype has more than one count but fewer than ten. The chain links TRBV7-2 to TRBJ1-2; TRBD1 aligns across 8 bases. This CDR3 region has 13 residues. The ends lost 4 bases at V and 7 bases at J; junction bases unmatched: 5. From germline, CDR1 is SGHTA and CDR2 FQGNSA. Written as DNA, the CDR3 is TGTGCCAGCAGCTGGGGACAGGAAGGTGGCTACACCTTC. The encoded protein is CASSWGQEGGYTF. Variable domain in full (rest from reference TRBV7-2 and TRBJ1-2): GAGVSQSPSNKVTEKGKDVELRCDPISGHTALYWYRQSLGQGLEFLIYFQGNSAPDKSGLPSDRFSAERTGGSVSTLTIQRTQQEDSAVYLCASSWGQEGGYTFGSGTRLTVV.

The chain employs TRBV12-3 or TRBV12-4 and TRBJ1-2; a possible D gene is TRBD1 (5 bases). The V end lost 6 bases, the J end lost 7 bases, and 9 bases lay between the germline ends. CDR3 size: 11 residues. CDR3 coding DNA: TGTGCCAGCAGCGCAGGGCCTGGCTACACCTTC. This encodes CASSAGPGYTF.

In its sample, this clonotype was seen a few times. The chain recombines TRBV5-1 with TRBJ1-2; D is possibly TRBD1 (6 bases). Trimming left V 0 bases short and J 6 bases short, with 18 bases between. The germline CDR1 and CDR2 sequences are SGHRS and YFSETQ. The CDR3 is 16 amino acids. This CDR3 reads CASSLEGGAGYHGYTF. As DNA, the CDR3 is TGCGCCAGCAGCTTGGAGGGGGGTGCGGGCTATCATGGCTACACCTTC.

In this sample, this clonotype turned up a few times. The gene calls are TRBV20-1 and TRBJ2-3, with 9 bases that match TRBD1. The V gene's germline CDR1 is DFQATT and CDR2 SNEGSKA (reference sequence). Trimming removed 1 base from V and 6 bases from J; junction bases left unmatched: 11. This CDR3 spans 16 amino acids. The CDR3 reads CSARALSQGAQDTQYF. The CDR3 nucleotides are TGCAGTGCTAGAGCCCTATCACAGGGGGCGCAGGATACGCAGTATTTT.

The chain uses TRBV9 and TRBJ2-3; no definite D call. Germline V lookup: CDR1 SGDLS, CDR2 YYNGEE. The CDR3 length is 14 residues. Between the trimmed V and J ends, which lost 4 bases and 0 bases, there was a span of 9 bases. Here the CDR3 DNA reads TGTGCCAGCAGCCCCCGCTCAAGCACAGATACGCAGTATTTT. It is translated as CASSPRSSTDTQYF.

This clonotype has ten or more counts. J is TRBJ2-7 and V is TRBV18, with D unclear. Per the germline V gene, CDR1 is KGHSH and CDR2 is LQKENI. This CDR3 contains 13 residues. The V end was cut by 0 bases, the J end by 6 bases, with 9 bases between. CDR3 residues: CASSPPSRVEQYF. CDR3 nucleotide sequence: TGTGCCAGCTCACCACCTTCCCGCGTCGAGCAGTACTTC.

V usage is TRBV10-2 and J usage is TRBJ2-3; D unresolved. Germline V lookup: CDR1 WSHSY, CDR2 SAAADI. This CDR3 is built from 14 residues. Trimming removed 8 bases at V and 2 bases at J, with 14 bases between. The CDR3 nucleotides are TGCGCCAGCCGACCGCCCCCCTCCACAGATACGCAGTATTTT. It codes for CASRPPPSTDTQYF.

This clonotype has a handful of counts. The chain links TRBV12-3 or TRBV12-4 to TRBJ1-5, with 7 bases that match TRBD1. Trimming at V came to 5 bases and at J to 7 bases, leaving 5 bases not matched to a gene. The CDR3 totals 13 residues. CDR3 protein: CASSRTQGQPQHF. In DNA, the CDR3 is TGTGCCAGCAGTAGGACACAGGGGCAGCCCCAGCATTTT.

This clonotype was recorded at least ten times. V is TRBV7-8 and J is TRBJ2-3; possible D gene TRBD1, 5 bases. V was shortened by 5 bases and J by 5 bases, with 23 bases between the two germline ends. Germline loops: CDR1 SGHVS, CDR2 FQNEAQ. The CDR3 sequence is 17 residues long. The DNA of the CDR3 is TGTGCCAGCAGCGAAGTCCAGTATAGGGGCTCGGGAGATACGCAGTATTTT. Its translation is CASSEVQYRGSGDTQYF.

This clonotype was counted at least ten times. J is TRBJ2-1 and V is TRBV6-1; the D gene is possibly TRBD1 (6 bases). V gave up 2 bases and J gave up 15 bases, with 20 bases separating them. This CDR3 contains 14 residues. The germline CDR1 and CDR2 sequences are MNHNS and SASEGT. CDR3 protein: CASSERPGDPWGFF. The CDR3 DNA sequence: TGTGCCAGCAGTGAAAGACCAGGGGACCCTTGGGGGTTCTTC.

This clonotype occurred a few times. J is TRBJ2-5 and V is TRBV7-2; no definite D call. The CDR3 sequence is 13 residues long. Germline V CDR1 and CDR2: SGHTA, FQGNSA. Trimming left V 9 bases short and J 2 bases short, with 13 bases between. In DNA form, the CDR3 reads TGTGCCAGTCACGCCGCTACACAAGAGACCCAGTACTTC. As protein: CASHAATQETQYF.

This clonotype was counted between two and nine times. The chain is built from TRBV7-9 and TRBJ2-3, with 10 bases aligning to TRBD1. This CDR3 is 16 amino acids long. Germline V lookup: CDR1 SEHNR, CDR2 FQNEAQ (reference sequence). Trimming cost V 11 bases and J 6 bases; bases outside gene matches: 17. The CDR3 reads CALPPGTGVGMDTQYF. The CDR3 region has the DNA TGTGCCCTCCCCCCGGGGACAGGGGTGGGAATGGATACGCAGTATTTT.